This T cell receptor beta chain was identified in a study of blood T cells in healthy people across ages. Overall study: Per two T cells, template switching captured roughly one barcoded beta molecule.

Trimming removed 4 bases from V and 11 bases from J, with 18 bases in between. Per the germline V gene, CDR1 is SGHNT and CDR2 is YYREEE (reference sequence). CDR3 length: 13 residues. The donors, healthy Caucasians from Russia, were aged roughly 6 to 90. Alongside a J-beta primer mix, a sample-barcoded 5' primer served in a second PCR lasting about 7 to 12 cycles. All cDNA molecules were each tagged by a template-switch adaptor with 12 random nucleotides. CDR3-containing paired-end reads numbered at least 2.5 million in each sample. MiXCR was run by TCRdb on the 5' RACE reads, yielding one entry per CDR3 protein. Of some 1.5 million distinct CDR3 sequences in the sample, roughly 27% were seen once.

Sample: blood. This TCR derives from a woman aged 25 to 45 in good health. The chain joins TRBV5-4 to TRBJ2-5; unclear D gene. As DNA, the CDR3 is TGTGCCAGCAGCCCAGGACGTTCGAATGAGCAGTACTTC. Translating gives CASSPGRSNEQYF.